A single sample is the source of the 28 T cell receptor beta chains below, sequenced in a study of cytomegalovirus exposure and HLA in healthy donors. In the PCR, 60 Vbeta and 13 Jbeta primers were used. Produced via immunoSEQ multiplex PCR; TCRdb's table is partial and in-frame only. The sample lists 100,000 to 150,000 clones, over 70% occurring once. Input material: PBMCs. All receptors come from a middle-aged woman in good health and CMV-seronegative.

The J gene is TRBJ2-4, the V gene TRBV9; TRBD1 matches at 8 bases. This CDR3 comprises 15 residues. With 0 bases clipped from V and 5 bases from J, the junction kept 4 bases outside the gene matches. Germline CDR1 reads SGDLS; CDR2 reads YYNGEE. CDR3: CASSVGQGAQNIQYF. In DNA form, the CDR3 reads TGTGCCAGCAGCGTAGGGCAGGGGGCCCAAAACATTCAGTACTTC.

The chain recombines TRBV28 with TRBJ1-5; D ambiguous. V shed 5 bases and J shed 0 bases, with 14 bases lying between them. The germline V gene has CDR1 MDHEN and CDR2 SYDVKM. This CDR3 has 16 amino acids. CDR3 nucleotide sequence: TGTGCCAGCAGTCCTTGGGCAGCGGATAGCAATCAGCCCCAGCATTTT. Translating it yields CASSPWAADSNQPQHF.

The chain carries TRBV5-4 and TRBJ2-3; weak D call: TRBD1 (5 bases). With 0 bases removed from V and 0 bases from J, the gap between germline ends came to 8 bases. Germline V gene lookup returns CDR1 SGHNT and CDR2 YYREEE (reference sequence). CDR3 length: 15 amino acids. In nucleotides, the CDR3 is TGTGCCAGCAGCTTGGGGCAGGGAAGCACAGATACGCAGTATTTT. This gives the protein CASSLGQGSTDTQYF.

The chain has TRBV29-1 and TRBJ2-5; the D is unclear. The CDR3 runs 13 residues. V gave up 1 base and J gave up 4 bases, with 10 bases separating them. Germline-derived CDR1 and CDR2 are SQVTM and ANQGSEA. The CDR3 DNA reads TGCAGCGTTGAAGGTCGCTATCTAGAGACCCAGTACTTC. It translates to CSVEGRYLETQYF.

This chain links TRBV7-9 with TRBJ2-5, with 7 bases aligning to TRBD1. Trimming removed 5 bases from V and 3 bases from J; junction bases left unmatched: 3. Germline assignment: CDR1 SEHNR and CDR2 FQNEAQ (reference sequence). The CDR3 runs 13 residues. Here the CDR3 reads CASSAGTEETQYF. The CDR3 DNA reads TGTGCCAGCAGCGCCGGGACAGAAGAGACCCAGTACTTC.

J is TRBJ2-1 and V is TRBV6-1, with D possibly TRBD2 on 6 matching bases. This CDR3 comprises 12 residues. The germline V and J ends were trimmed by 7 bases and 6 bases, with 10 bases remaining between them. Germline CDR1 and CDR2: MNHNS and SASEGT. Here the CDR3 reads CASMLGGNEQFF. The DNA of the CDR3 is TGTGCCAGCATGTTGGGGGGCAATGAGCAGTTCTTC.

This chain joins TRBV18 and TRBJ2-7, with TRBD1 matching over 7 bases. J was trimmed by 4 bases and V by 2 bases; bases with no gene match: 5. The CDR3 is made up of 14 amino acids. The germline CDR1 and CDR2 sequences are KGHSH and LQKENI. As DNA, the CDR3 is TGTGCCAGCTCACCAGGGGGACAGAGTTACGAGCAGTACTTC. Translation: CASSPGGQSYEQYF.

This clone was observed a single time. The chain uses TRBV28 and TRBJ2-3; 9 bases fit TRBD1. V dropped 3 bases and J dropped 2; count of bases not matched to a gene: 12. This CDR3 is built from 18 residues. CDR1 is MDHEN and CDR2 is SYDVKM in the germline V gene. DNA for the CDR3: TGTGCCAGCAGTTTGGCCGGACAGGGGCTAACGTCCACAGATACGCAGTATTTT. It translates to CASSLAGQGLTSTDTQYF.

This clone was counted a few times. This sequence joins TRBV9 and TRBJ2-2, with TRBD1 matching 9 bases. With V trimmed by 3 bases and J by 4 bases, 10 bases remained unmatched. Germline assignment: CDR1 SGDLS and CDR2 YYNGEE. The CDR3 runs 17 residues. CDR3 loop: CASSAGPGQGFTGELFF. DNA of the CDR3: TGTGCCAGCAGCGCGGGCCCGGGACAGGGATTCACCGGGGAGCTGTTTTTT.

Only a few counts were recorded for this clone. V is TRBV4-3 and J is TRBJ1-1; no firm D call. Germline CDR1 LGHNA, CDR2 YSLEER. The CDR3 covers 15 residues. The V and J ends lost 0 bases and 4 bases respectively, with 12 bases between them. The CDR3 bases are TGCGCCAGCAGCCAAGATCGGGCGGGAGGCACTGAAGCTTTCTTT. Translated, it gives CASSQDRAGGTEAFF.

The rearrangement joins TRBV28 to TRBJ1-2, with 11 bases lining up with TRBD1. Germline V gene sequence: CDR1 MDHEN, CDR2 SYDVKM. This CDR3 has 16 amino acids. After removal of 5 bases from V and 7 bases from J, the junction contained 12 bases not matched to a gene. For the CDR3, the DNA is TGTGCCAGCAGTAAATGGGACGGGACAGGGGGTCTTGGCTACACCTTC. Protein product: CASSKWDGTGGLGYTF.

CDR3 bases: TGTGCCAGCAGCTTTAGACAGACCGGGGAGCTGTTTTTT. Translating it yields CASSFRQTGELFF. The chain joins TRBV11-3 to TRBJ2-2; TRBD1 might be the D (5 bases). This CDR3 contains 13 residues. The V gene lost 3 bases and the J gene lost 5 bases, with 7 bases spanning the gap. The germline V gene has CDR1 SGHNT and CDR2 YENEEA. The whole variable domain, remainder taken from reference TRBV11-3 and TRBJ2-2, is EAGVVQSPRYKIIEKKQPVAFWCNPISGHNTLYWYLQNLGQGPELLIRYENEEAVDDSQLPKDRFSAERLKGVDSTLKIQPAELGDSAVYLCASSFRQTGELFFGEGSRLTVL.

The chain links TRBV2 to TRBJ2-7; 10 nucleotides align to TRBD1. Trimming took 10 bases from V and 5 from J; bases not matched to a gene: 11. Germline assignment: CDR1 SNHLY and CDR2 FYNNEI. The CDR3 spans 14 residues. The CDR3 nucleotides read TGTGCCACCCGGGAGGACAGGGGGTTCGACGAGCAGTACTTC. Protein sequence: CATREDRGFDEQYF.

This chain's CDR3 is CASSYSAGEGSPEAFF. DNA of the CDR3: TGTGCCAGCAGTTACTCGGCGGGGGAGGGGAGTCCTGAAGCTTTCTTT. The chain recombines TRBV6-5 with TRBJ1-1, with D tentatively TRBD1 (5 bases). Germline V gives CDR1 MNHEY, CDR2 SVGAGI. Trimming cost V 0 bases and J 6 bases, with 17 bases left between them. The CDR3 is made up of 16 amino acids.

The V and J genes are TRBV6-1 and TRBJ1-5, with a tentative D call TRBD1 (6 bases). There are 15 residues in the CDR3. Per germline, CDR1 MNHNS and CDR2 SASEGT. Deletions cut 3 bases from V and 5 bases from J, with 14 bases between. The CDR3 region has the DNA TGTGCCAGCAGTGATCCCCACAGGGTAGATCAGCCCCAGCATTTT. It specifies CASSDPHRVDQPQHF.

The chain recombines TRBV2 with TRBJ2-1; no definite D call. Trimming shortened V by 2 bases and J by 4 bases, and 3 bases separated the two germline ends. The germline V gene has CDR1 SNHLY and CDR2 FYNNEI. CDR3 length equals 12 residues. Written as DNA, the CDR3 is TGTGCCAGCAGTGAACCGTACAATGAGCAGTTCTTC. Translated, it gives CASSEPYNEQFF.

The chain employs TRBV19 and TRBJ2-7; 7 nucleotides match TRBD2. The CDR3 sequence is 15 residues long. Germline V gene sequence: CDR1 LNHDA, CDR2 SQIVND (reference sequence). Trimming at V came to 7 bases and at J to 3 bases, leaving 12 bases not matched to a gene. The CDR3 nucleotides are TGTGCCAGTACCCGAGCGGGAAGAGGAATCTACGAGCAGTACTTC. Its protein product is CASTRAGRGIYEQYF.

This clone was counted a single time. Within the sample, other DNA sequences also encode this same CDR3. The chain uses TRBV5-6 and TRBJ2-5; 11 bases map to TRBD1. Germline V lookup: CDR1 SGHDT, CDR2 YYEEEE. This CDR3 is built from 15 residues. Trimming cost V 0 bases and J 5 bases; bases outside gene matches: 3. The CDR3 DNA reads TGTGCCAGCAGCTTGGGGGACAGGGGGTGGGAGACCCAGTACTTC. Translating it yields CASSLGDRGWETQYF.

The CDR3 coding sequence is TGTGCCAGCAGCTTAGAGCAGGGGGAATTGCGGGAGCAGTACTTC. Amino acids: CASSLEQGELREQYF. This chain links TRBV7-2 with TRBJ2-7, with 7 bases fitting TRBD1. The CDR3 extends over 15 amino acids. J gave up 7 bases and V 1 base, and 10 bases lay outside the gene matches. CDR1 and CDR2 from the germline V gene are SGHTA and FQGNSA. Supplemented by reference TRBV7-2 and TRBJ2-7, the full variable domain reads GAGVSQSPSNKVTEKGKDVELRCDPISGHTALYWYRQSLGQGLEFLIYFQGNSAPDKSGLPSDRFSAERTGGSVSTLTIQRTQQEDSAVYLCASSLEQGELREQYFGPGTRLTVT.

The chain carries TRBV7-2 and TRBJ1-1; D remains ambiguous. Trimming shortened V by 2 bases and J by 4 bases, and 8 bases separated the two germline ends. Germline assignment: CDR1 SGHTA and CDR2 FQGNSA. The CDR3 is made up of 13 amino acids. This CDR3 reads CASSLKRGTEAFF. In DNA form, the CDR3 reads TGTGCCAGCAGCTTAAAACGAGGCACTGAAGCTTTCTTT.

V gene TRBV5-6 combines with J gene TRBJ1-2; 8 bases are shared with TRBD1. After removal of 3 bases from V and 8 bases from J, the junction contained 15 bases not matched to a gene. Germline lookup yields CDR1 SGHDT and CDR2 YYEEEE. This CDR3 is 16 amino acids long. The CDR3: CASSWRDRTPWRGYTF. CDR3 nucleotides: TGTGCCAGCAGCTGGCGGGACAGGACTCCCTGGAGGGGCTACACCTTC.

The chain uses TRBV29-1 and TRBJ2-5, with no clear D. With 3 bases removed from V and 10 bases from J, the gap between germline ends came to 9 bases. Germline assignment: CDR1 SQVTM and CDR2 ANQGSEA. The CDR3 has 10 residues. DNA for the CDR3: TGCAGCGTTGATTCTACCGGCCAGTACTTC. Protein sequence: CSVDSTGQYF.

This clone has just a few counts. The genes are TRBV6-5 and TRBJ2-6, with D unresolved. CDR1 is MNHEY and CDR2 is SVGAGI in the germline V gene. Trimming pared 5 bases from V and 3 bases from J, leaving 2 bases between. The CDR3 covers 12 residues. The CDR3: CASSRGANVLTF. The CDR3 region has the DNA TGTGCCAGCAGTCGTGGGGCCAACGTCCTGACTTTC.

The CDR3 region is CASSDPRGFGETQYF. In DNA form, the CDR3 reads TGTGCCAGCAGCGATCCCAGGGGATTCGGAGAGACCCAGTACTTC. The chain is built from TRBV7-2 and TRBJ2-5; possibly TRBD1 for D (6 bases). The CDR3 contains 15 residues. Per germline, CDR1 SGHTA and CDR2 FQGNSA. Trimming left V 5 bases short and J 4 bases short, with 17 bases between.

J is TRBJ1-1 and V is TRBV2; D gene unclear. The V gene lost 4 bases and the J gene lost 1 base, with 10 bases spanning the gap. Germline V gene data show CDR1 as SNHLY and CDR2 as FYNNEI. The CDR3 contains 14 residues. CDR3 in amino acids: CASSVLARNTEAFF. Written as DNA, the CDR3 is TGTGCCAGCAGTGTTTTGGCAAGGAACACTGAAGCTTTCTTT.

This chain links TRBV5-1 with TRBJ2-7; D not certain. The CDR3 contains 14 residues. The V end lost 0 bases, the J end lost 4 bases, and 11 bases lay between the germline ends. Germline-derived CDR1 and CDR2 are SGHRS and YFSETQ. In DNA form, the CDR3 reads TGCGCCAGCAGCTTGGTAACAGCCCAATACGAGCAGTACTTC. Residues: CASSLVTAQYEQYF.

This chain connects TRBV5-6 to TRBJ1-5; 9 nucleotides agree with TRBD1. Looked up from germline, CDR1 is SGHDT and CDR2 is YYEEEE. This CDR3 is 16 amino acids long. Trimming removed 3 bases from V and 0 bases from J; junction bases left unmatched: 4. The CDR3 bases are TGTGCCAGCAGCTGGACAGGGGCGTATAGCAATCAGCCCCAGCATTTT. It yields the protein CASSWTGAYSNQPQHF.

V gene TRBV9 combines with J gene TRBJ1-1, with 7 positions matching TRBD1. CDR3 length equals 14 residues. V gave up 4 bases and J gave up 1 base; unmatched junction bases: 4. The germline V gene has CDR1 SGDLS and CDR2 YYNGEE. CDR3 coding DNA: TGTGCCAGCAGCACAGGGGAGGCGAACACTGAAGCTTTCTTT. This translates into CASSTGEANTEAFF.